These 16 T cell receptor beta chains were all obtained from the same sample, sequenced in a study of blood T cells in healthy people across ages. A sample-barcoded 5' primer and a J-beta primer mix were used in a second PCR of about 6 to 12 cycles. Using its own MiXCR run on the 5' RACE reads, TCRdb lists one record per CDR3 protein. The sample holds around 900,000 distinct CDR3 sequences, just over 50% seen once. Sequencing was carried out using blood. These receptors were taken from a woman aged 60-70 years in good health.

In nucleotides, the CDR3 is TGTGCCAGCAGTCCCTACACGACCGAACAGTTCTTC. Protein sequence: CASSPYTTEQFF. This chain connects TRBV27 to TRBJ2-1, with D unclear. V was shortened by 5 bases and J by 13 bases, with 15 bases between the two germline ends. There are 12 residues in the CDR3. CDR1 and CDR2 (germline): MNHEY, SMNVEV (reference sequence).

The table lists this clonotype with a count of one. The chain uses TRBV5-1 and TRBJ2-5; possibly TRBD2 for D (6 bases). The V end lost 4 bases, the J end lost 0 bases, and 19 bases lay between the germline ends. CDR1 and CDR2 (germline): SGHRS, YFSETQ. There are 17 residues in the CDR3. CDR3 coding DNA: TGCGCCAGCAGCCCGGGGGATGTTAGGTCTCACCAAGAGACCCAGTACTTC. Its translation: CASSPGDVRSHQETQYF. The full variable domain, in which reference TRBV5-1 and TRBJ2-5 provide the parts outside the CDR3, is KAGVTQTPRYLIKTRGQQVTLSCSPISGHRSVSWYQQTPGQGLQFLFEYFSETQRNKGNFPGRFSGRQFSNSRSEMNVSTLELGDSALYLCASSPGDVRSHQETQYFGPGTRLLVL.

The rearrangement joins TRBV5-5 to TRBJ1-1; D is unclear. The CDR3 sequence is 15 residues long. V lost 3 bases, J lost 4 bases, and 16 bases lay in between. CDR1 and CDR2 (germline): SGHKS, YYEKEE (reference sequence). CDR3 in amino acids: CASSSHINLGTEAFF. In nucleotides, the CDR3 is TGTGCCAGCAGCTCACACATCAATCTGGGCACTGAAGCTTTCTTT.

The rearrangement links TRBV7-3 to TRBJ2-7; 7 positions match TRBD2. The CDR3 has 14 residues. From germline, CDR1 is SGHTA and CDR2 FQGTGA. With V trimmed by 3 bases and J by 3 bases, 5 bases remained unmatched. CDR3 coding DNA: TGTGCCAGCAGCTTCCGGGAGGTGGGCTACGAGCAGTACTTC. The encoded protein is CASSFREVGYEQYF. Variable domain in full (rest from reference TRBV7-3 and TRBJ2-7): GAGVSQTPSNKVTEKGKYVELRCDPISGHTALYWYRQSLGQGPEFLIYFQGTGAADDSGLPNDRFFAVRPEGSVSTLKIQRTERGDSAVYLCASSFREVGYEQYFGPGTRLTVT.

The chain uses TRBV7-3 and TRBJ2-1; 7 bases agree with TRBD2. The CDR3 spans 14 residues. The V gene end was trimmed by 2 bases and the J gene end by 6 bases; junction bases not matched to a gene: 4. Germline loops: CDR1 SGHTA, CDR2 FQGTGA. CDR3 coding DNA: TGTGCCAGCAGCTTAGATAGCGGGTTCAATGAGCAGTTCTTC. It encodes CASSLDSGFNEQFF. Combining the CDR3 with reference TRBV7-3 and TRBJ2-1 gives the whole variable domain GAGVSQTPSNKVTEKGKYVELRCDPISGHTALYWYRQSLGQGPEFLIYFQGTGAADDSGLPNDRFFAVRPEGSVSTLKIQRTERGDSAVYLCASSLDSGFNEQFFGPGTRLTVL.

The table lists this clonotype with a few counts. This rearrangement joins TRBV7-3 to TRBJ2-6; D call uncertain. CDR1 is SGHTA, CDR2 FQGTGA, per germline. The CDR3 totals 15 residues. Deletions cut 3 bases from V and 3 bases from J, with 9 bases between. The CDR3 reads CASSFPTGGANVLTF. The CDR3 coding sequence is TGTGCCAGCAGCTTCCCCACGGGTGGGGCCAACGTCCTGACTTTC.

This clonotype was observed a few times. This sequence joins TRBV15 and TRBJ2-6; TRBD1 might be the D (5 bases). Trimming cost V 6 bases and J 5 bases, with 14 bases left between them. In germline, CDR1 is LNHNV, CDR2 YYDKDF (reference sequence). This CDR3 is 15 amino acids long. Here the CDR3 reads CATSSRQGWANVLTF. In nucleotides, the CDR3 is TGTGCCACCAGTAGTAGGCAGGGATGGGCCAACGTCCTGACTTTC.

The V and J genes are TRBV15 and TRBJ2-5; D is uncertain. Trimming pared 0 bases from V and 4 bases from J, leaving 9 bases between. Germline V CDR1 and CDR2: LNHNV, YYDKDF (reference sequence). The CDR3 is 14 residues long. This CDR3 reads CATSRDLVTETQYF. The CDR3 DNA reads TGTGCCACCAGCAGAGATCTGGTAACAGAGACCCAGTACTTC.

This rearrangement joins TRBV12-3 or TRBV12-4 to TRBJ2-6; perhaps TRBD1 as D (6 bases). V was trimmed by 3 bases and J by 1 base, leaving 22 bases between them. The CDR3 length is 20 residues. The CDR3 is CASSLIAWDKQTSGANVLTF. The DNA for the CDR3 is TGTGCCAGCAGTTTGATAGCTTGGGACAAACAAACTTCTGGGGCCAACGTCCTGACTTTC.

This clonotype was seen only a few times. A read error is possible here, since a much larger clone lies one base away. The V gene is TRBV11-2, the J gene TRBJ2-7; possibly TRBD2 for D (6 bases). The ends were cut back, 1 base at V and 3 bases at J, with 10 bases in the middle. Looked up from germline, CDR1 is SGHAT and CDR2 is FQNNGV. This CDR3 contains 14 residues. This CDR3 reads CASSLAGEFYEQYF. In DNA form, the CDR3 reads TGTGCCAGCAGCTTAGCGGGAGAGTTCTACGAGCAGTACTTC.

The chain combines TRBV29-1 with TRBJ1-1, with D perhaps TRBD1 (6 bases). This CDR3 has 12 residues. From germline, CDR1 is SQVTM and CDR2 ANQGSEA. V was clipped by 6 bases and J by 3 bases, with 11 bases between them. DNA of the CDR3: TGCAGCGTCGCGGGGGCTCACACTGAAGCTTTCTTT. Translated: CSVAGAHTEAFF.

The chain combines TRBV7-9 with TRBJ1-5; weak D call: TRBD1 (6 bases). Trimming removed 5 bases from V and 7 bases from J, with 21 bases in between. The CDR3 spans 16 residues. CDR1 is SEHNR, CDR2 FQNEAQ, per germline (reference sequence). Here the CDR3 reads CASSRIGGGNNQPQHF. The CDR3 bases are TGTGCCAGCAGCCGAATCGGGGGGGGCAATAACCAGCCCCAGCATTTT.

This clonotype has just a few counts. The CDR3 sequence is CASRGGHSGSHGYTF. CDR3 nucleotides: TGTGCCAGCAGAGGGGGACATTCGGGGAGCCATGGCTACACCTTC. The chain employs TRBV6-2 or TRBV6-3 and TRBJ1-2; a weak D match, TRBD1 (6 bases). The germline gives CDR1 MNHEY, CDR2 SVGEGT. The CDR3 loop spans 15 amino acids. Trimming pared 6 bases from V and 6 bases from J, leaving 20 bases between.

This clonotype showed up just a few times. The CDR3 DNA is TGTGCCAGCAGCCAAAGTTGGCAGGGGATGTACCAAGAGACCCAGTACTTC. It is translated as CASSQSWQGMYQETQYF. This chain links TRBV4-2 with TRBJ2-5, with D possibly TRBD1 on 6 matching bases. CDR1 is LGHNA and CDR2 is YNFKEQ in the germline V gene. The V end lost 2 bases, the J end lost 0 bases, and 16 bases lay between the germline ends. The CDR3 loop spans 17 amino acids.

The chain uses TRBV4-1 and TRBJ2-3; 12 nucleotides line up with TRBD1. The CDR3 is made up of 17 amino acids. The ends lost 5 bases at V and 4 bases at J; junction bases unmatched: 10. The germline CDR1 and CDR2 sequences are MGHRA and YSYEKL. The CDR3 sequence: CASSAQTGTGGADTQYF. The CDR3 nucleotides read TGCGCCAGCAGCGCACAAACCGGGACAGGGGGCGCAGATACGCAGTATTTT.

This sequence joins TRBV6-5 and TRBJ1-5; 8 positions match TRBD1. The germline V gene encodes CDR1 MNHEY and CDR2 SVGAGI. V shed 5 bases, J shed 2 bases, and the junction held 8 bases outside the gene matches. The CDR3 totals 16 residues. CDR3 nucleotide sequence: TGTGCCAGCAGTCGCTTTCCGGGACAGGGCAATCAGCCCCAGCATTTT. Its translation: CASSRFPGQGNQPQHF.